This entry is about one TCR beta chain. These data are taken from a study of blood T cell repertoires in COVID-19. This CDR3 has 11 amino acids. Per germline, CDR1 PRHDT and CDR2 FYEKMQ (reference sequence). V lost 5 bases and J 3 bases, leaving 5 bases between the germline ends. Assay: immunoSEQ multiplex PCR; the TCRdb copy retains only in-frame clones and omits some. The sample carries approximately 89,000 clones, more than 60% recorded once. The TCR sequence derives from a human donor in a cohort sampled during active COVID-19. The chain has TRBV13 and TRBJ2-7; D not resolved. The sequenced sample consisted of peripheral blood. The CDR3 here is CASSQNYEQYF. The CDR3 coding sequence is TGTGCCAGCAGCCAAAACTACGAGCAGTACTTC.